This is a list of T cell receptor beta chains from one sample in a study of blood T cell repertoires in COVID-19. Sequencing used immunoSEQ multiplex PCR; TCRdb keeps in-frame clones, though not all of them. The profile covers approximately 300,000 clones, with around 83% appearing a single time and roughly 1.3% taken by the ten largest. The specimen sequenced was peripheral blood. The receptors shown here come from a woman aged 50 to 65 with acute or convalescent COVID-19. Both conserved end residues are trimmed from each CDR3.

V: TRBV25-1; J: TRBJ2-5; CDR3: ASSEFQGTQETQY
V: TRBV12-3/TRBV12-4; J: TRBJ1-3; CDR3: ASSHSGNTIY
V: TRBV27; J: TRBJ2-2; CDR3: ASSFQTGTSGNTGELF
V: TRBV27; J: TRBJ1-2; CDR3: ASSLSRDDGYT
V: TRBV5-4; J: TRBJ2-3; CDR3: ASSLRAGDTDTQY
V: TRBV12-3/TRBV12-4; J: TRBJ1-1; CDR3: ASSSTGSTEAF
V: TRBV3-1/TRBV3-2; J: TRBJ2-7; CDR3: ASSQEGPRLYYEQY
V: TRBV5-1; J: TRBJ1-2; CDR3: ASSLDRGLGYT
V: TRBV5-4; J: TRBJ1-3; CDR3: ASSLGREGDTIY
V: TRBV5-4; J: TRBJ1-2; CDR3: ASSSKTPINYGYT
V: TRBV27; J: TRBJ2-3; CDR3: ASTSAILAADTQY
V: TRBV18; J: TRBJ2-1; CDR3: ASSKDRGNNEQF
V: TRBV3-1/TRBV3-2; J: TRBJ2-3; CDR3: ASTQRGDTQY
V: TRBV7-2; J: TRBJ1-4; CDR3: ASSSRQGGEKLF
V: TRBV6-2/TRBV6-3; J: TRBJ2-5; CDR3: ASSYSTGTLKTQY
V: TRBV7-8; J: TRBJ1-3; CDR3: ASSSGQGVGNTIY
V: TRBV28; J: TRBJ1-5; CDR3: ASSPARGSNQPQH
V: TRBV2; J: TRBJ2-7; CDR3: ASSEAGGRIEQY
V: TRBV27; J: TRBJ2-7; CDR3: ASSGSHSYEQY
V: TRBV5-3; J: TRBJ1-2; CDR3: ARSVVGTGEDLRGYT
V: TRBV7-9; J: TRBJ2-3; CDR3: ASSLVADTQY
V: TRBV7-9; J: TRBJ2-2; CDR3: ASSGGYGTGELF
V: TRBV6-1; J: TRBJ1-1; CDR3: ASSEPARAGNTEAF
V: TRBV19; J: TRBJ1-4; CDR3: AATGAPTNEKLF
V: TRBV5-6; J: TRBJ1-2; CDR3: ASSSSGAGASYYGYT
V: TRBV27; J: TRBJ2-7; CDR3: ASRKGQGAGEQY
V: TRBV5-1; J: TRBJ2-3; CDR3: ASSFGNRGASTDTQY
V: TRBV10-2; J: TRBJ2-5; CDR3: ASSASGGQETQY
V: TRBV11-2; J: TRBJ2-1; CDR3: ASSLGREGNEQF
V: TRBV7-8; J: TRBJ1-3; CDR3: ASSSLPPGQLTNTIY
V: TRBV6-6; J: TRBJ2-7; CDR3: ASSYSTSGYEQY
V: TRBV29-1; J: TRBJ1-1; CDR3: SVRRSTGDTEAF
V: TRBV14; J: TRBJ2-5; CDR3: ASSLPPGTGGLRETQY
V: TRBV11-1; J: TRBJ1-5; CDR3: ASSLDNNQPQH
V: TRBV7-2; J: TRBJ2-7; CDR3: ASSLGGPNVEQY
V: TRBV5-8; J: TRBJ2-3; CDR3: ASSLLLAGIGDTQY
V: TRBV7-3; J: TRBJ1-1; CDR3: ASSPIPNTEAF
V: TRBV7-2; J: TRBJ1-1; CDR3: ASSFPGQGISEAF
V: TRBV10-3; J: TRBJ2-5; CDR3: AISPGQKETQY
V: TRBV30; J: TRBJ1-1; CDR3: AWSKSRGQTEAF
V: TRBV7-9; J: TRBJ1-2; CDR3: ASSQQGNYGYT
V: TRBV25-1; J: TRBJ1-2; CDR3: ASRQDRAYGYT
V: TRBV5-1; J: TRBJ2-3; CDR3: ASSNSGSTDTQY
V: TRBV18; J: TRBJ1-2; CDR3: ASSPLDNNYGYT